The clone carrying this T cell receptor beta chain was picked up many times. The target antigen is unknown. Germline CDR1 is SGDLS and CDR2 is YYNGEE. V was trimmed by 0 bases and J by 4 bases, leaving 13 bases between them. The CDR3 has 15 residues. Amplification yielded TCR beta CDR3 regions, with RNA transcripts as the source. TCR CDR3 underwent first-round RT-PCR with the HTBI primer set. Each CDR3 protein is one row after TCRdb ran MiXCR on the multiplex PCR reads. Among roughly 530,000 distinct CDR3 sequences, 17% were seen once, and the ten largest hold 15% to 20%. This sample is part of a study of T cells in Graves' hyperthyroidism and ophthalmopathy. Study-level information: The blood sample was taken at first diagnosis, before treatment began. The study, taken as a whole, reports: Blood held most thyroid clonotypes expanded above 0.001 frequency. A model of 13 V-J features distinguished ophthalmopathy from stable hyperthyroidism.

The source of the PBMCs was around 10 ml of fresh peripheral blood. Sequencing used blood. The clonotype was recovered from a woman aged 18-30 years with Graves' ophthalmopathy. V usage is TRBV9 and J usage is TRBJ1-1; D remains unclear. The CDR3, as DNA: TGTGCCAGCAGCGTAGAGATGGGATCCGGCACTGAAGCTTTCTTT. Its protein product is CASSVEMGSGTEAFF.